The following is a T cell receptor beta chain sequence with its context. Its antigen is as yet unknown. The data are from a study of Graves' ophthalmopathy and Graves' hyperthyroidism. Study findings and constraints: Blood also harbored most expanded thyroid clonotypes above 0.001 frequency.

Amplifying from RNA transcripts, the study obtained TCR beta CDR3 regions. First-round RT-PCR used HTBI primers; second-round multiplex PCR followed. MiXCR, applied by TCRdb to the multiplex PCR reads, yields one record per CDR3 protein. The sample lists over a million distinct CDR3 sequences; 35% to 40% were seen once. Material for sequencing was peripheral blood or thyroid tissue (not recorded which). This receptor was identified in an adult man with Graves' hyperthyroidism.

CDR3 in amino acids: CAWSVPETQPGYTF. CDR3 in DNA: TGTGCCTGGAGTGTACCGGAGACCCAACCTGGCTACACCTTC. The rearrangement uses TRBV30 and TRBJ1-2; D is uncertain. The CDR3 has 14 amino acids. With 0 bases removed from V and 7 bases from J, the gap between germline ends came to 15 bases. In germline, CDR1 is GTSNPN, CDR2 SVGIG (reference sequence). The full variable domain, rest sourced from reference TRBV30 and TRBJ1-2, is SQTIHQWPATLVQPVGSPLSLECTVEGTSNPNLYWYRQAAGRGLQLLFYSVGIGQISSEVPQNLSASRPQDRQFILSSKKLLLSDSGFYLCAWSVPETQPGYTFGSGTRLTVV.